These T cell receptor beta chains were read from a single sample in a study of T cell changes during pregnancy in multiple sclerosis. Data came from immunoSEQ multiplex PCR; TCRdb stores just in-frame clones and leaves some out. Of about 98,000 clones in the sample, 92% were seen once. Sequenced here: peripheral blood, sampled after pregnancy. Source of these receptors: a female donor in good health, enrolled as a control in a pregnancy study. CDR3s include the opening cysteine and the closing phenylalanine or tryptophan. D genes are given only for firm matches.

>TRBV7-3|TRBD2|TRBJ2-3
CASSPLAGGGTDTQYF
>TRBV6-1|.|TRBJ2-7
CASSGGLGGFTAYEQYF
>TRBV5-5|TRBD1|TRBJ2-7
CASSLTGASEQYF
>TRBV19|.|TRBJ1-3
CASRQDRSSGNTIYF
>TRBV6-1|.|TRBJ2-2
CASSAGELFF
>TRBV4-1|TRBD1|TRBJ1-1
CASSQDRDRGMNTEAFF
>TRBV5-5|.|TRBJ2-7
CASSLEAGPTYEQYF
>TRBV18|.|TRBJ2-1
CASSPPVLAASRSYNEQFF
>TRBV5-4|TRBD1|TRBJ1-2
CASSTYRDRGSYTF
>TRBV9|.|TRBJ2-2
CASSVGHTNTGELFF
>TRBV7-6|.|TRBJ1-1
CASSLSPGQLNTEAFF
>TRBV9|TRBD1|TRBJ1-2
CASSTDRGGSNYGYTF
>TRBV29-1|.|TRBJ1-5
CSVSDSDSNQPQHF
>TRBV7-3|.|TRBJ2-7
CASSLIGGSTYEQYF
>TRBV18|.|TRBJ2-3
CASSPMAGGTDTQYF
>TRBV6-6|.|TRBJ1-2
CASSYSTVGYGYTF
>TRBV9|TRBD1|TRBJ2-2
CASTRGTGDGELFF
>TRBV15|TRBD2|TRBJ2-3
CATSRSGRAFADTQYF
>TRBV14|.|TRBJ2-5
CASSQGRTERAQYF
>TRBV2|.|TRBJ1-5
CASRQDYDQPQHF
>TRBV5-6|TRBD2|TRBJ2-3
CASSALGYSGEITDTQYF
>TRBV7-9|TRBD2|TRBJ2-5
CASSSPGTRSPRDQETQYF
>TRBV5-1|.|TRBJ1-2
CASSATGYGYTF
>TRBV9|.|TRBJ1-4
CASSAYSATNEKLFF
>TRBV30|.|TRBJ1-1
CAWERGARAFF
>TRBV30|.|TRBJ1-1
CAWSPGTEAFF
>TRBV19|TRBD1|TRBJ2-3
CASSPGTGGTDTQYF
>TRBV18|TRBD1|TRBJ2-7
CASSPTGATEQYF
>TRBV15|.|TRBJ1-5
CATSRAFRREEQPQHF
>TRBV25-1|TRBD1|TRBJ1-4
CASSMTGEYQKLFF
>TRBV5-1|.|TRBJ2-3
CASSFLRLEDTQYF
>TRBV10-3|.|TRBJ2-2
CAISMDRTFTGELFF
>TRBV5-1|TRBD1|TRBJ1-2
CASSLTGDYGYTF
>TRBV10-3|TRBD2|TRBJ2-3
CAISVTSGGADTQYF
>TRBV7-9|TRBD2|TRBJ2-7
CASSLSSASGNYEQYF
>TRBV6-6|TRBD1|TRBJ1-1
CASSHNRRQGVTEAFF
>TRBV19|.|TRBJ1-1
CASSIYYSDSKNTEAFF
>TRBV5-4|TRBD1|TRBJ1-6
CASSSGGAGGLNSPLHF
>TRBV6-1|.|TRBJ1-2
CASSEQRGSSYGYTF
>TRBV7-9|.|TRBJ2-7
CATSMSSEQYF
>TRBV19|TRBD2|TRBJ2-7
CASKASGNVPYEQYF
>TRBV28|.|TRBJ2-5
CASSPTRWGTQYF
>TRBV7-6|.|TRBJ1-1
CASSTPSTGYTEAFF
>TRBV5-6|.|TRBJ2-7
CASSFNLAKFSYEQYF
>TRBV19|TRBD2|TRBJ2-1
CASSWTGGRYNEQFF
>TRBV6-1|.|TRBJ2-3
CASSEAPGLSTDTQYF
>TRBV10-3|.|TRBJ2-7
CAISERADEQYF
>TRBV7-9|.|TRBJ1-1
CASSFSTEAFF
>TRBV5-8|TRBD1|TRBJ2-7
CASRNPGTVAYEQYF
>TRBV5-1|.|TRBJ2-1
CASSLARNNEQFF
>TRBV7-6|TRBD1|TRBJ2-2
CASRTRTGGSTGELFF
>TRBV6-1|.|TRBJ1-2
CASSEWRRGDYGYTF
>TRBV27|TRBD1|TRBJ2-7
CASSPQDRGQGIHYEQYF
>TRBV5-1|TRBD1|TRBJ2-2
CASSLQGTGELFF